This T cell receptor beta chain comes out of a study of spatial heterogeneity in lung cancer. Study overall: Detected sequences consistently included more beta-chain ones than alpha-chain ones.

Trimming pared 5 bases from V and 2 bases from J, leaving 4 bases between. The CDR3 contains 13 residues. Germline-derived CDR1 and CDR2 are SGHTA and FQGNSA. General observations from the study: Tumors with more nonsynonymous mutations had more expanded intratumoral alpha and beta TCRs.

By share, this clonotype counts as medium-sized. Its antigen is currently unknown. A unique molecular identifier was attached to every TCR cDNA molecule. One entry per CDR3 protein results from TCRdb running MiXCR on the 5' RACE reads. This sample carries roughly 10,000 distinct CDR3 sequences, approximately 7.2% of them seen once, and the ten largest clones take roughly 22%. Stated time point: sample taken at primary tumor resection. Patients with untreated early-stage non-small cell lung cancer, numbering some 72, were the donors. Sequencing was performed on whole RNA extracted from tumor and nontumor lung tissue, or from frozen PBMC, and the material was left unsorted.

This material consisted of lung tumor tissue, taken at surgery. The V and J genes are TRBV7-2 and TRBJ2-6; D not certain. The source of this sequence is a female donor with early-stage non-small cell lung cancer. CDR3 protein: CASSPTGANVLTF. The DNA for the CDR3 is TGTGCCAGCAGCCCGACTGGGGCCAACGTCCTGACTTTC.